These 29 T cell receptor beta chains were sequenced from one sample in a study of molecular identifiers for immune sequencing clone quantification. TCRdb redid the calling of the PCR reads with MiXCR, one entry per CDR3 protein. In the table there are approximately 550,000 distinct CDR3 sequences, about 26% of which are singletons. Sequenced sample: naive CD8+ T cells from blood, with Jurkat cell RNA spiked in. Subset meaning: FACS-sorted CD8+CD4-CCR7+CD45RA+ naive T cells. These receptors were collected from a human donor in good health. Some libraries in this study had Jurkat cell RNA spiked in.

J is TRBJ2-3 and V is TRBV19, with 12 bases lining up with TRBD2. The CDR3 has 18 residues. Germline V lookup: CDR1 LNHDA, CDR2 SQIVND (reference sequence). V shed 3 bases and J 1 base; nucleotides not matched to a gene: 8. CDR3 nucleotide sequence: TGTGCCAGTAGTATCTCTAGCGGGGGGGCCAGGGGCACAGATACGCAGTATTTT. Protein sequence: CASSISSGGARGTDTQYF.

There are many counts of this clonotype. The chain recombines TRBV29-1 with TRBJ2-3; D ambiguous. The V end lost 1 base, the J end lost 0 bases, and 11 bases lay between the germline ends. The CDR3 extends over 15 amino acids. The V gene's germline CDR1 is SQVTM and CDR2 ANQGSEA. The CDR3 DNA reads TGCAGCGTTGAAGGGTCAGGAACTAGCACAGATACGCAGTATTTT. It encodes CSVEGSGTSTDTQYF.

This clonotype was seen a few times. V and J are TRBV19 and TRBJ2-2; 7 positions match TRBD2. CDR1 is LNHDA, CDR2 SQIVND, per germline (reference sequence). After removal of 5 bases from V and 1 base from J, the junction contained 7 bases not matched to a gene. The CDR3 sequence is 16 residues long. CDR3 coding DNA: TGTGCCAGTAGTTCCCGTGGGGGGGTGAACACCGGGGAGCTGTTTTTT. As protein: CASSSRGGVNTGELFF.

This sequence joins TRBV11-2 and TRBJ2-1; TRBD2 matches 9 bases. The germline V gene has CDR1 SGHAT and CDR2 FQNNGV. CDR3 length equals 18 residues. The V segment lost 0 bases and the J segment 6 bases; nucleotides outside the gene matches: 12. CDR3 region: CASSLDLTPRGGRNEQFF. The CDR3, as DNA: TGTGCCAGCAGCTTAGATCTAACCCCGCGGGGGGGCCGCAATGAGCAGTTCTTC.

This clonotype showed up just a few times. The chain joins TRBV19 to TRBJ2-7; 9 nucleotides align to TRBD1. Germline V gene sequence: CDR1 LNHDA, CDR2 SQIVND (reference sequence). J gave up 0 bases and V 7 bases, and 4 bases lay outside the gene matches. The CDR3 runs 14 residues. The CDR3 DNA follows: TGTGCCAGTACCTGGACAGGGGACTCCTACGAGCAGTACTTC. Translating gives CASTWTGDSYEQYF. Full variable domain (outside the CDR3, taken from reference TRBV19 and TRBJ2-7): DGGITQSPKYLFRKEGQNVTLSCEQNLNHDAMYWYRQDPGQGLRLIYYSQIVNDFQKGDIAEGYSVSREKKESFPLTVTSAQKNPTAFYLCASTWTGDSYEQYFGPGTRLTVT.

Details on this clonotype: An end of the junction does not agree with germline; a read error may underlie this. This rearrangement joins TRBV20-1 to TRBJ2-7, with TRBD2 matching 11 bases. Germline CDR1 is DFQATT and CDR2 is SNEGSKA (reference sequence). The CDR3 is 17 amino acids. The DNA of the CDR3 is TGCAGTACTAGAGGAAAGAGACTAGCGGGACCCTCCTACGAGCAGTACTTC. Translation: CSTRGKRLAGPSYEQYF.

The chain employs TRBV11-2 and TRBJ2-1, with 9 bases fitting TRBD2. Germline V CDR1 and CDR2: SGHAT, FQNNGV. The CDR3 runs 16 residues. V shed 4 bases, J shed 10 bases, and the junction held 14 bases outside the gene matches. The CDR3 region has the DNA TGTGCCAGCAGCTCCCCCGGGACTAGCCTAGGCCGGGAGCAGTTCTTC. This encodes CASSSPGTSLGREQFF.

The chain has TRBV9 and TRBJ2-3, with TRBD2 matching over 7 bases. V shed 5 bases and J 4 bases; nucleotides not matched to a gene: 10. CDR1 is SGDLS, CDR2 YYNGEE, per germline. This CDR3 has 15 residues. CDR3 in amino acids: CASSPSGMGADTQYF. For the CDR3, the DNA is TGTGCCAGCAGTCCCAGCGGGATGGGGGCAGATACGCAGTATTTT.

A note on this clonotype: At one of its ends the junction is not consistent with the germline gene, which may arise from a read error. The chain joins TRBV13 to TRBJ2-5; TRBD2 agrees at 11 bases. Per germline, CDR1 PRHDT and CDR2 FYEKMQ (reference sequence). The CDR3 is 16 amino acids. The CDR3 bases are TGTGCCAGCAGCGCCAGACTAGCGGGGACCCAAGAGCCCCAGTACTTC. Protein: CASSARLAGTQEPQYF.

This clonotype was counted a few times. The chain joins TRBV30 to TRBJ1-5; D possibly corresponds to TRBD1 (6 bases). CDR3 size: 14 residues. CDR1 GTSNPN and CDR2 SVGIG come from the germline V gene (reference sequence). Trimming removed 3 bases at V and 3 bases at J, with 12 bases between. The CDR3: CAWSGGQDNQPQHF. CDR3 bases: TGTGCCTGGAGCGGGGGACAAGACAATCAGCCCCAGCATTTT.

Written as DNA, the CDR3 is TGTGCCAGCAGCCCCCCGGGACTAGGTCGCTATGAGCAGTTCTTC. This encodes CASSPPGLGRYEQFF. The V call is TRBV7-9, the J call TRBJ2-1, with TRBD2 identical over 8 bases. This CDR3 contains 15 residues. V was pared by 5 bases and J by 8 bases, with 11 bases of the junction left unmatched. Germline assignment: CDR1 SEHNR and CDR2 FQNEAQ (reference sequence). Using reference TRBV7-9 and TRBJ2-1 for the parts outside the CDR3, the full variable domain is DTGVSQNPRHKITKRGQNVTFRCDPISEHNRLYWYRQTLGQGPEFLTYFQNEAQLEKSRLLSDRFSAERPKGSFSTLEIQRTEQGDSAMYLCASSPPGLGRYEQFFGPGTRLTVL.

The chain recombines TRBV4-1 with TRBJ2-1; D tentatively reads TRBD1 or TRBD2 (6 bases each). The germline V gene has CDR1 MGHRA and CDR2 YSYEKL. V was trimmed by 4 bases and J by 4 bases, leaving 14 bases between them. The CDR3 totals 15 residues. CDR3 sequence reads: CASSLTGGGYNEQFF. CDR3 coding DNA: TGCGCCAGCAGCCTGACAGGTGGGGGGTACAATGAGCAGTTCTTC.

Only a few counts were recorded for this clonotype. The chain recombines TRBV12-5 with TRBJ1-1; D call uncertain. The CDR3 has 15 residues. Trimming took off 6 bases at V and 2 bases at J, with 16 bases between the two ends. Germline CDR1 is LGHNT and CDR2 is FRNRAP. CDR3: CASGDGWATNTEAFF. DNA of the CDR3: TGTGCTAGTGGAGACGGGTGGGCCACCAACACTGAAGCTTTCTTT.

This clonotype was counted only a few times. The gene calls are TRBV25-1 and TRBJ1-2; 7 nucleotides line up with TRBD1. Germline values: CDR1 MGHDK, CDR2 SYGVNS. This CDR3 is built from 14 residues. Unmatched junction bases numbered 8, after V lost 4 bases and J lost 6 bases. This CDR3 is CASSVRQGGHGYTF. The DNA for the CDR3 is TGTGCCAGCAGTGTAAGACAGGGCGGGCATGGCTACACCTTC.

This clonotype was seen repeatedly, ten times or more. J is TRBJ2-6 and V is TRBV28; tentatively, D is TRBD1 (6 bases). Trimming pared 1 base from V and 3 bases from J, leaving 10 bases between. Per germline, CDR1 MDHEN and CDR2 SYDVKM. CDR3 length equals 16 residues. As DNA, the CDR3 is TGTGCCAGCAGTTTATCAGGGGCCGATGGGGCCAACGTCCTGACTTTC. It codes for CASSLSGADGANVLTF.

This clonotype was found a few times. This may be a read error, as it is one base from a much larger clone. This rearrangement joins TRBV3-1 to TRBJ1-1; 8 positions agree with TRBD1. V trimming: 4 bases; J trimming: 3 bases; junction bases outside the gene matches: 1. Per germline, CDR1 LGHDT and CDR2 YNNKEL (reference sequence). The CDR3 has 13 amino acids. The CDR3 protein is CASSPTGDTEAFF. CDR3 nucleotide sequence: TGTGCCAGCAGCCCGACAGGGGACACTGAAGCTTTCTTT.

In this sample, this clonotype turned up a few times. The J gene is TRBJ2-1, the V gene TRBV11-3, with D perhaps matching TRBD2 (6 bases). Germline V gene lookup returns CDR1 SGHNT and CDR2 YENEEA. V shed 5 bases and J shed 4 bases, with 21 bases lying between them. The CDR3 has 17 amino acids. CDR3 sequence reads: CASSTNRDSSNYNEQFF. The DNA of the CDR3 is TGTGCCAGCAGCACAAACCGGGACTCCTCGAATTACAATGAGCAGTTCTTC.

In regard to this clonotype: The junction does not match germline at one end; this may be a read error. This chain joins TRBV20-1 and TRBJ1-1; no reliable D call. The CDR3 consists of 13 residues. In germline, CDR1 is DFQATT, CDR2 SNEGSKA (reference sequence). Here the CDR3 reads CSARDRGNPEAFF. Written as DNA, the CDR3 is TGCAGTGCTAGAGATCGAGGGAACCCTGAAGCTTTCTTT.

As for this clonotype: A much larger clone differs from this one at a single base, so this may be a read error. This rearrangement joins TRBV6-6 to TRBJ2-7; D ambiguous. Germline V CDR1 and CDR2: MNHNY, SVGAGI (reference sequence). The CDR3 loop spans 11 amino acids. In nucleotides, the CDR3 is TGTGCCTGCAGCTACGATTACGAGCAGTACTTC. Its translation: CACSYDYEQYF.

This clonotype was counted many times. The gene calls are TRBV12-3 or TRBV12-4 and TRBJ2-2; 8 bases map to TRBD2. The CDR3 runs to 13 residues. Trimming cost V 5 bases and J 5 bases; bases outside gene matches: 1. This chain's CDR3 is CASSTGGTGELFF. Here the CDR3 DNA reads TGTGCCAGCAGTACGGGGGGGACCGGGGAGCTGTTTTTT.

The rearrangement uses TRBV12-3 or TRBV12-4 and TRBJ1-2; 9 bases map to TRBD1. CDR3 size: 17 residues. The J segment lost 2 bases and the V segment lost 1 base, leaving 8 bases of the junction unmatched. The CDR3 DNA reads TGTGCCAGCAGTTTAGGCTCCGCCGGGACAGGGAACTATGGCTACACCTTC. Translation gives CASSLGSAGTGNYGYTF.

This rearrangement joins TRBV11-1 to TRBJ2-1, with D possibly being TRBD2 (5 bases). In germline, CDR1 is SGHAT, CDR2 FQDESV (reference sequence). V was pared by 8 bases and J by 3 bases, with 14 bases between. The length of the CDR3 is 14 residues. The CDR3 DNA reads as TGTGCCAGCGGCCGTTACGGGGACTACAATGAGCAGTTCTTC. Protein sequence: CASGRYGDYNEQFF.

This clonotype was recorded at least ten times. V is TRBV2 and J is TRBJ1-1, with a tentative D call TRBD1 (6 bases). Germline V gene sequence: CDR1 SNHLY, CDR2 FYNNEI. This CDR3 comprises 14 residues. Trimming pared 1 base from V and 5 bases from J, leaving 11 bases between. CDR3 protein: CASSEEGGLTEAFF. CDR3 sequence (DNA): TGTGCCAGCAGTGAAGAGGGGGGCTTGACTGAAGCTTTCTTT.

This clonotype was seen at least ten times. The J gene is TRBJ1-5, the V gene TRBV6-6, with D perhaps TRBD1 (6 bases). The ends were cut back, 6 bases at V and 5 bases at J, with 11 bases in the middle. The CDR3 loop spans 13 amino acids. CDR1 and CDR2 from the germline V gene are MNHNY and SVGAGI (reference sequence). The CDR3 DNA is TGTGCCAGCAGGCCACAGGGAGATCAGCCCCAGCATTTT. Translated: CASRPQGDQPQHF.

Comment on this clonotype: The junction differs from germline at one of its ends, possibly a read error. The chain links TRBV7-9 to TRBJ2-1, with TRBD1 matching 8 bases. The CDR3 is 14 amino acids. From germline, CDR1 is SEHNR and CDR2 FQNEAQ (reference sequence). The CDR3 bases are TGTGCCTGCAGCATCGGACAGGGCTTCAATGAGCAGTTCTTC. This sequence encodes CACSIGQGFNEQFF.

The chain links TRBV7-9 to TRBJ2-7, with D maybe TRBD1 (6 bases). Germline V CDR1 and CDR2: SEHNR, FQNEAQ (reference sequence). This CDR3 has 15 amino acids. With 5 bases removed from V and 0 bases from J, the gap between germline ends came to 14 bases. DNA of the CDR3: TGTGCCAGCAGCCCACAGGGTTTACTCTCCTACGAGCAGTACTTC. This codes for CASSPQGLLSYEQYF.

The chain joins TRBV12-5 to TRBJ2-2; TRBD1 is a possible D gene (6 bases). In germline, CDR1 is LGHNT, CDR2 FRNRAP. The CDR3 spans 15 residues. The germline V and J ends were trimmed by 3 bases and 7 bases, with 15 bases remaining between them. For the CDR3, the DNA is TGTGCTAGTGGTTTCCCGCCAGGGGACGGCGGGGAGCTGTTTTTT. Translated: CASGFPPGDGGELFF.

This clonotype was observed many times. J is TRBJ2-7 and V is TRBV7-9; D is perhaps TRBD2 (6 bases). Germline CDR1 reads SEHNR; CDR2 reads FQNEAQ (reference sequence). The length of the CDR3 is 14 residues. The V and J ends lost 5 bases and 3 bases respectively, with 14 bases between them. CDR3 nucleotides: TGTGCCAGCAGCCAGACGGGACTGGTCTACGAGCAGTACTTC. It translates to CASSQTGLVYEQYF.

This clonotype occurred many times. This rearrangement joins TRBV27 to TRBJ1-5, with D unclear. This CDR3 comprises 13 residues. The V and J ends lost 6 bases and 0 bases respectively, with 6 bases between them. The V gene's germline CDR1 is MNHEY and CDR2 SMNVEV (reference sequence). The CDR3 nucleotides read TGTGCCAGCAGCCCCTATAGCAATCAGCCCCAGCATTTT. It encodes CASSPYSNQPQHF.